This paragraph reports one TCR beta chain. This entry comes from a study of blood T cell repertoires in COVID-19. Trimming left V 7 bases short and J 4 bases short, with 17 bases between. Germline V gene data show CDR1 as MNHEY and CDR2 as SVGAGI. The CDR3 length is 15 residues. In the original processing: The assay estimated nucleated cells by amplifying reference gene primers. Method: immunoSEQ multiplex PCR; TCRdb's copy keeps in-frame clones and lacks some. Clonal size and the V and J genes are those of that table, whereas D and trimming came from the DNA. The sample records over 150,000 clones, roughly 78% being singletons.

Sequencing input: peripheral blood. This clonotype was sampled from a man of 80 years or more with acute or convalescent COVID-19. This sequence joins TRBV6-5 and TRBJ2-1; possible D gene TRBD1, 7 bases. The CDR3, as DNA: TGTGCCAGCACCCTAGGGGGGACAGCTTACAATGAGCAGTTCTTC. Translation: CASTLGGTAYNEQFF.